One sample yielded the 17 T cell receptor beta chains listed below, sequenced in a study of shared clonotypes between healthy human individuals. The naive CD8 subset, CD45RO-negative cells positively selected for CCR7, excluded terminally differentiated effector memory CD45RA+ cells. The assay was immunoSEQ multiplex PCR, and TCRdb's table has in-frame clones only and misses some. Of around 1.9 million clones in the sample, about 93% were seen once. Sequenced material: naive CD8+ T cells from PBMCs. These receptors originate from a man between 18 and 29 years old in good health. Some clones in this sample may be carry-over from other donors' samples.

This chain connects TRBV7-9 to TRBJ2-7; 7 bases agree with TRBD1. Looked up from germline, CDR1 is SEHNR and CDR2 is FQNEAQ (reference sequence). V shed 5 bases, J shed 8 bases, and the junction held 6 bases outside the gene matches. This CDR3 comprises 12 residues. CDR3 coding DNA: TGTGCCAGCAGCCCGGACAGGTCACAGCAGTACTTC. It translates to CASSPDRSQQYF.

This clone appeared a single time. CDR3 DNA sequence: TGTGCCAGCAGCTTAGCAATAACCGGGGAGCTGTTTTTT. This encodes CASSLAITGELFF. The rearrangement joins TRBV11-3 to TRBJ2-2, with D unresolved. Looked up from germline, CDR1 is SGHNT and CDR2 is YENEEA. The ends were cut back, 1 base at V and 5 bases at J, with 5 bases in the middle. The CDR3 is made up of 13 amino acids.

The chain has TRBV4-1 and TRBJ2-7; 7 nucleotides agree with TRBD2. CDR3 length equals 14 residues. The junction had 3 bases not matched to a gene; V was cut back by 2 bases and J by 2 bases. Per the germline V gene, CDR1 is MGHRA and CDR2 is YSYEKL. The DNA of the CDR3 is TGCGCCAGCAGCCAACGACTAGCCACCTACGAGCAGTACTTC. Translation gives CASSQRLATYEQYF.

This clone was detected a few times. The gene calls are TRBV19 and TRBJ2-7, with TRBD1 as a possible D gene (6 bases). Germline V CDR1 and CDR2: LNHDA, SQIVND (reference sequence). The V end lost 5 bases, the J end lost 3 bases, and 17 bases lay between the germline ends. This CDR3 has 15 amino acids. In DNA, the CDR3 is TGTGCCAGTAGTTGGGACGTGGGACAAGACTACGAGCAGTACTTC. This codes for CASSWDVGQDYEQYF.

V and J are TRBV7-9 and TRBJ2-5, with 12 bases that match TRBD2. V lost 6 bases to trimming and J lost 0 bases; unmatched junction nucleotides: 5. CDR3 length: 16 amino acids. Looked up from germline, CDR1 is SEHNR and CDR2 is FQNEAQ (reference sequence). CDR3 residues: CASRSRTSGNQETQYF. The CDR3 DNA follows: TGTGCCAGCAGATCCCGGACTAGCGGGAACCAAGAGACCCAGTACTTC.

The gene calls are TRBV7-2 and TRBJ2-7, with a tentative D call TRBD1 (6 bases). The CDR3 loop spans 16 amino acids. The V gene's germline CDR1 is SGHTA and CDR2 FQGNSA. The V gene lost 5 bases and the J gene lost 4 bases, with 21 bases spanning the gap. The DNA for the CDR3 is TGTGCCAGCAGCCCAGTAGACGGGACAAAGAGTTACGAGCAGTACTTC. Its translation is CASSPVDGTKSYEQYF.

This chain uses TRBV4-3 with TRBJ2-7; D may be TRBD1 or TRBD2 (5 bases each). Trimming removed 5 bases at V and 0 bases at J, with 17 bases between. The germline V gene encodes CDR1 LGHNA and CDR2 YSLEER. This CDR3 has 16 residues. The CDR3 reads CASSYDSGESSYEQYF. CDR3 coding DNA: TGCGCCAGCAGCTATGACAGCGGCGAAAGCTCCTACGAGCAGTACTTC.

CDR3 coding DNA: TGTGCCAGCAATACGTTCGAGGCCCGGAATGAGCAGTTCTTC. This encodes CASNTFEARNEQFF. The chain recombines TRBV28 with TRBJ2-1, with unresolved D. The CDR3 runs 14 residues. Trimming took 7 bases from V and 7 from J, leaving 17 bases between them. The germline CDR1 and CDR2 sequences are MDHEN and SYDVKM.

This rearrangement joins TRBV6-6 to TRBJ2-1, with 10 positions matching TRBD2. In germline, CDR1 is MNHNY, CDR2 SVGAGI (reference sequence). Germline trimming cut 8 bases from V and 4 bases from J; bases unmatched to any gene: 11. The CDR3 spans 16 residues. CDR3: CASVGLGLARYNEQFF. The CDR3 DNA reads as TGTGCCAGCGTCGGGTTGGGACTAGCGCGGTACAATGAGCAGTTCTTC.

J is TRBJ2-7 and V is TRBV7-9; tentatively, D is TRBD2 (5 bases). Trimming pared 3 bases from V and 0 bases from J, leaving 9 bases between. This CDR3 contains 14 residues. Looked up from germline, CDR1 is SEHNR and CDR2 is FQNEAQ (reference sequence). CDR3 sequence reads: CASSLQTSSYEQYF. The CDR3 coding sequence is TGTGCCAGCAGCTTGCAAACTAGCTCCTACGAGCAGTACTTC.

CDR3 sequence: CASSLNVNTEAFF. The CDR3 bases are TGTGCCAGTAGCCTGAATGTCAACACTGAAGCTTTCTTT. The chain links TRBV19 to TRBJ1-1; D call uncertain. V lost 6 bases and J lost 2, with 10 bases in between. Germline V gene lookup returns CDR1 LNHDA and CDR2 SQIVND (reference sequence). The CDR3 is 13 amino acids.

With respect to this clone: This same CDR3 is encoded by further DNA sequences in the sample. This rearrangement joins TRBV19 to TRBJ1-1; D unresolved. Deletions cut 6 bases from V and 1 base from J, with 9 bases between. The CDR3 extends over 13 amino acids. Germline V CDR1 and CDR2: LNHDA, SQIVND (reference sequence). The CDR3 nucleotides are TGTGCCAGTAGGGTTACAGAGAACACTGAAGCTTTCTTT. Translation: CASRVTENTEAFF.

This clone was detected only once. The chain links TRBV28 to TRBJ2-1, with 11 bases fitting TRBD2. Germline CDR1 is MDHEN and CDR2 is SYDVKM. The trim removed 3 bases at V and 4 bases at J, leaving 8 bases unmatched. This CDR3 is 17 amino acids long. CDR3 sequence: CASSFALLAGVYNEQFF. CDR3 DNA: TGTGCCAGCAGTTTTGCGCTACTAGCGGGAGTATACAATGAGCAGTTCTTC.

V and J are TRBV7-6 and TRBJ1-1; tentatively, D is TRBD1 (5 bases). The CDR3 loop spans 14 amino acids. Germline lookup yields CDR1 SGHVS and CDR2 FNYEAQ. V was clipped by 0 bases and J by 1 base, with 6 bases between them. CDR3 nucleotides: TGTGCCAGCAGCTTAGCCGGGACGAACACTGAAGCTTTCTTT. This sequence encodes CASSLAGTNTEAFF.

V and J are TRBV4-1 and TRBJ2-6; D gene ambiguous. Per germline, CDR1 MGHRA and CDR2 YSYEKL. This CDR3 comprises 15 residues. Trimming removed 4 bases at V and 1 base at J, with 8 bases between. CDR3 nucleotides: TGCGCCAGCAGCCCAACAGCTTCTGGGGCCAACGTCCTGACTTTC. Protein product: CASSPTASGANVLTF.

The chain employs TRBV11-1 and TRBJ2-7; TRBD1 agrees at 7 bases. The germline gives CDR1 SGHAT, CDR2 FQDESV (reference sequence). The CDR3 runs 15 residues. Trimming removed 5 bases from V and 4 bases from J; junction bases left unmatched: 11. CDR3 region: CASSPWEGGRYEQYF. The CDR3 DNA sequence: TGTGCCAGCAGCCCCTGGGAAGGGGGCCGGTACGAGCAGTACTTC.

This sequence joins TRBV28 and TRBJ2-7, with 7 bases lining up with TRBD1. The V gene end was trimmed by 6 bases and the J gene end by 7 bases; junction bases not matched to a gene: 12. CDR3 length: 14 amino acids. Germline V gene lookup returns CDR1 MDHEN and CDR2 SYDVKM. The CDR3 sequence is CASRLTGKVREQYF. The CDR3 bases are TGTGCCAGCAGACTGACAGGGAAGGTTAGGGAGCAGTACTTC. The entire variable domain, with the rest obtained from reference TRBV28 and TRBJ2-7, is as follows: DVKVTQSSRYLVKRTGEKVFLECVQDMDHENMFWYRQDPGLGLRLIYFSYDVKMKEKGDIPEGYSVSREKKERFSLILESASTNQTSMYLCASRLTGKVREQYFGPGTRLTVT.